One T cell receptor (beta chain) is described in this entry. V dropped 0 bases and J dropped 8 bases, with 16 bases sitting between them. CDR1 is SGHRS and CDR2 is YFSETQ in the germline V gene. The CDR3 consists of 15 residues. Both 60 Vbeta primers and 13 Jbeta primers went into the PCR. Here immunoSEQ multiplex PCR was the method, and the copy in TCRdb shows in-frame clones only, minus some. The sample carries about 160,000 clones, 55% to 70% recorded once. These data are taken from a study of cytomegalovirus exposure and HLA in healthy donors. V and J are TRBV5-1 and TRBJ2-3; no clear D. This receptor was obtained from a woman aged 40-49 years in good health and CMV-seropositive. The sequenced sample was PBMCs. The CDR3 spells CASSLEYRRRGTQYF. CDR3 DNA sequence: TGCGCCAGCAGCTTGGAGTATAGACGGAGAGGTACGCAGTATTTT.